A selection of T cell receptor beta chains follows, all from one sample in a study of T cell repertoires in cytomegalovirus infection. MiXCR was run by TCRdb on the reads, yielding one entry per CDR3 protein. The repertoire has 150,000 to 200,000 distinct CDR3 sequences, about 30% of them found once; the top ten carry 30% to 35%. The sequenced sample was PBMCs. The origin of the receptors is a human donor in good health (CMV status not recorded). Some clones in this sample may be carry-over from other donors' samples. CDR3s include the opening cysteine and the closing phenylalanine or tryptophan. The D gene is left open where the match is weak. Not every row has a clone size; where given, it reads once, few, many or a size class.

j_call clone_size v_call d_call cdr3_nt cdr3_aa
TRBJ2-3 . TRBV2 TRBD2 TGTGCCGGGAGCGGGGGGGTCGGCACAGATACGCAGTATTTT CAGSGGVGTDTQYF
TRBJ2-5 few TRBV7-3 . TGTGCCAGCAGCTTACAGGGCTCCGCTCAAGAGACCCAGTACTTC CASSLQGSAQETQYF
TRBJ2-2 many TRBV11-2 . TGTGCCAGCAGCCCCCTGAAGGGTCGGGTCACCGGGGAGCTGTTTTTT CASSPLKGRVTGELFF
TRBJ1-1 few TRBV7-2 . TGTGCCAGCAGCTTGCGGGCCGAATGGAACACTGAAGCTTTCTTT CASSLRAEWNTEAFF
TRBJ2-7 many TRBV11-2 TRBD2 TGTGCCAGCAGCTTAGAAACCCCCGCAGGGATCCGGGGGGACGAGCAGTACTTC CASSLETPAGIRGDEQYF
TRBJ2-4 . TRBV7-8 . TGTGCCAGCAGCTTAGCGCGCGTCGGAATAGCCAAAAACATTCAGTACTTC CASSLARVGIAKNIQYF
TRBJ1-1 . TRBV2 . TGTGCCAGCAGTGAAGCCCCGAGCCCGCACGAAGCTTTCTTT CASSEAPSPHEAFF
TRBJ2-3 few TRBV7-9 . TGTGCCAGCAGCCCGACACAGGGAGGCACAGATACGCAGTATTTT CASSPTQGGTDTQYF
TRBJ2-7 . TRBV11-2 . TGTGCCAGCAGCTTGTATCAGGGGCGCTACGAGCAGTACTTC CASSLYQGRYEQYF
TRBJ2-1 once TRBV19 . TGTGCCAGTAGTTCGAATCAGGGAAGGTCCTACAATGAGCAGTTCTTC CASSSNQGRSYNEQFF
TRBJ1-1 few TRBV7-9 . TGTGCCAGCAGCTTAGGGATTTACAACACTGAAGCTTTCTTT CASSLGIYNTEAFF
TRBJ2-2 once TRBV5-6 . TGTGCCAGCAGTAGTGTGGCCGGGGAGCTGTTTTTT CASSSVAGELFF
TRBJ1-1 many TRBV12-3/TRBV12-4 . TGTGCCAGCAGCTTGGGAACCGGAGGGACTGAAGCTTTCTTT CASSLGTGGTEAFF
TRBJ1-1 . TRBV29-1 . TGCAGCGTTGAAGAGCCACTGGCTGAAGCTTTCTTT CSVEEPLAEAFF
TRBJ2-3 many TRBV7-2 . TGTGCCAGCAGCTGGACTCAGGGTAGCACAGATACGCAGTATTTT CASSWTQGSTDTQYF
TRBJ2-1 . TRBV2 TRBD1 TGTGCCAGCAGTGGTACAGGGGGCAGGTACAATGAGCAGTTCTTC CASSGTGGRYNEQFF
TRBJ1-2 . TRBV6-4 . TGTGCCAGCAGTCCCTCCGCAAATGTGGGCTACACCTTC CASSPSANVGYTF
TRBJ1-5 few TRBV6-2/TRBV6-3 . TGTGCCAGCAGTTACTCGAGAGGGAGGGGAGAGGATTACAACAATCAGCCCCAGCATTTT CASSYSRGRGEDYNNQPQHF
TRBJ2-5 . TRBV11-2 TRBD2 TGTGCCAGCAGCTATAGCGGGGGGGCCACAGAGACCCAGTACTTC CASSYSGGATETQYF
TRBJ1-2 . TRBV28 . TGTGCCAGCAGCAGGGTGGGCTACACCTTC CASSRVGYTF
TRBJ2-2 . TRBV7-9 TRBD1 TGTGCCAGCAGCACCCGGACAGGGAACACCGGGGAGCTGTTTTTT CASSTRTGNTGELFF
TRBJ2-3 few TRBV19 . TGTGCCAGTAGTGACAGACCGACCACAGATACGCAGTATTTT CASSDRPTTDTQYF
TRBJ2-3 . TRBV10-3 . TGTGCCATCAGCCCTCCAGAACGGGGAGGTACGCAGTATTTT CAISPPERGGTQYF
TRBJ1-2 . TRBV6-5 TRBD1 TGTGCCAGCAGAGGCCTTTCCGGGACAGGGAGCGGGGGCTACACCTTC CASRGLSGTGSGGYTF
TRBJ2-7 . TRBV2 TRBD1 TGTGCCAGCAGTTTCGACAGGGATACCGACGAGCAGTACTTC CASSFDRDTDEQYF
TRBJ1-2 once TRBV30 . TGTGCCTGGAGCCCACAGGGTGGCTATGGCTACACCTTC CAWSPQGGYGYTF
TRBJ1-2 . TRBV12-5 . TGTGCTAGTGGTTTGGCTCCGGGACGAAGCTATGGCTACACCTTC CASGLAPGRSYGYTF
TRBJ1-1 many TRBV7-2 . TGTGCCAGCAGCCGTACTCAGGTCCCGAACACTGAAGCTTTCTTT CASSRTQVPNTEAFF
TRBJ2-7 few TRBV6-1 . TGTGCCAGCAGTCCGCCCGGACACCCCTACGAGCAGTACTTC CASSPPGHPYEQYF
TRBJ1-2 . TRBV12-3/TRBV12-4 . TGTGCCAGCAGTTTAAGTTCGGGACCCTCAAACTATGGCTACACCTTC CASSLSSGPSNYGYTF
TRBJ2-7 many TRBV11-1 . TGTGCCAGCAGCTTAGGCTCCGGGAGCGAGCAGTACTTC CASSLGSGSEQYF
TRBJ1-1 few TRBV19 TRBD1 TGTGCCAGTAGTACGACAGGGGTTATGAACACTGAAGCTTTCTTT CASSTTGVMNTEAFF
TRBJ2-3 few TRBV7-3 . TGTGCCAGCAGCTTAGGCGGGGCCTACACAGATACGCAGTATTTT CASSLGGAYTDTQYF
TRBJ2-1 few TRBV7-2 TRBD2 TGTGCCAGCAGCTTAGGTGCGACTAGCGACTATGAGCAGTTCTTC CASSLGATSDYEQFF
TRBJ2-2 few TRBV5-5 . TGTGCCAGCAGCTTGGTCGGTAATGCCGGGGAGCTGTTTTTT CASSLVGNAGELFF
TRBJ2-3 . TRBV7-6 . TGTGCCAGCAGCTTAGGGGCTCCAGGAGATACGCAGTATTTT CASSLGAPGDTQYF
TRBJ1-4 . TRBV6-5 . TGTGCCAGCAGTTACGCGGGTACAACTAATGAAAAACTGTTTTTT CASSYAGTTNEKLFF
TRBJ1-5 many TRBV12-3/TRBV12-4 TRBD1 TGTGCCAGCAGTACTGGGACAGGGGGCAATCAGCCCCAGCATTTT CASSTGTGGNQPQHF
TRBJ2-5 . TRBV5-1 . TGCGCCAGCAGCTTGGGCCCTGACTCTGAAGAGACCCAGTACTTC CASSLGPDSEETQYF
TRBJ2-3 few TRBV7-2 . TGTGCCAGCAGCTTCGCCGGGGCCGGCACAGATACGCAGTATTTT CASSFAGAGTDTQYF
TRBJ1-4 . TRBV27 . TGTGCCAGCAGTAACTGGAAGACAGCTGCAACTAATGAAAAACTGTTTTTT CASSNWKTAATNEKLFF